Listed below are T cell receptor beta chains from one sample, sequenced in a study of blood T cells in healthy people across ages. One entry per CDR3 protein, called by TCRdb with MiXCR from the 5' RACE reads. The sample has 1.2 million to 1.5 million distinct CDR3 sequences, approximately 59% seen once. What was sequenced was blood. The receptors were sampled from a man aged 18 to 30 in good health. Each CDR3 is given with its conserved first and last residue. Each record gives: V gene, clone size, D gene, J gene, CDR3 DNA, CDR3 protein. D genes are given only for firm matches. Clone size is not always given. Where it is, it says once, few, many or a class for expanded clones.

TRBV27	-	-	TRBJ1-5	TGTGCCAGCAGCTCCGTACACGGTAGGATGAGCAATCAGCCCCAGCATTTT	CASSSVHGRMSNQPQHF
TRBV18	-	-	TRBJ1-1	TGTGCCAGCTCGCCCATTACTGAAGCTTTCTTT	CASSPITEAFF
TRBV27	few	TRBD2	TRBJ2-7	TGTGCCAGCAGCCGTAGCGGGGGGTATTACGAGCAGTACTTC	CASSRSGGYYEQYF
TRBV7-9	-	-	TRBJ1-1	TGTGCCAGCAGCTTTGAGGTGAACACTGAAGCTTTCTTT	CASSFEVNTEAFF
TRBV2	-	-	TRBJ2-7	TGTGCCAGCAGTGTAGGTTTGGTTCCGGGGTCATACGAGCAGTACTTC	CASSVGLVPGSYEQYF
TRBV5-1	-	TRBD2	TRBJ2-1	TGCGCCAGCAGCTTGGCCCCTAGCGGGAGCGGTGAGCAGTTCTTC	CASSLAPSGSGEQFF
TRBV5-1	-	TRBD2	TRBJ2-7	TGCGCCAGCAGCTATGCCAGGGCGGGGGGGTACGAGCAGTACTTC	CASSYARAGGYEQYF
TRBV27	-	TRBD2	TRBJ2-7	TGTGCCAGCAGACTCGGGACTAGCGTTTCCGACGAGCAGTACTTC	CASRLGTSVSDEQYF
TRBV4-2	-	-	TRBJ2-2	TGTGCCAGCAGCCCCATCCCGTTCGACACCGGGGAGCTGTTTTTT	CASSPIPFDTGELFF
TRBV20-1	-	-	TRBJ2-5	TGCAGTGCTCCCTCAGGGGACTCACAAGAGACCCAGTACTTC	CSAPSGDSQETQYF
TRBV4-1	few	-	TRBJ2-7	TGCGCCAGCAGCCAAGGCGGACAGATCTACGAGCAGTACTTC	CASSQGGQIYEQYF
TRBV5-1	few	-	TRBJ2-1	TGCGCCAGCAGCGCCACAGGGCCGATCTACAATGAGCAGTTCTTC	CASSATGPIYNEQFF
TRBV18	-	-	TRBJ2-7	TGTGCCAGCTCACCAACCGAAGTGGAATACAATGAGCAGTACTTC	CASSPTEVEYNEQYF
TRBV11-3	-	-	TRBJ2-3	TGTGCCAGCAGCTTATTCGTGGGAGATACGCAGTATTTT	CASSLFVGDTQYF
TRBV15	once	-	TRBJ2-5	TGTGCCACCAGCAGAGATAAGGGGTCCGTCCCCAAAGAGACCCAGTACTTC	CATSRDKGSVPKETQYF
TRBV2	once	TRBD1	TRBJ2-5	TGTGCCAGCATAAACGACAGGGGCAGGGAGACCCAGTACTTC	CASINDRGRETQYF
TRBV6-2/TRBV6-3	-	-	TRBJ1-1	TGTACCAGCAGTCATAATCCCGGGACTCACTCGTGGAACACTCAAGCTTTCTTT	CTSSHNPGTHSWNTQAFF
TRBV7-2	-	TRBD2	TRBJ2-1	TGTGCCAGCAGCTACCTCGCGGGAGGAGGGTATAATGAGCAGTTCTTC	CASSYLAGGGYNEQFF
TRBV11-2	-	-	TRBJ2-7	TGTGCCAGCAGCTTAGGTTTAGGAGGCCCCCCCTACGAGCAGTACTTC	CASSLGLGGPPYEQYF
TRBV20-1	-	TRBD2	TRBJ2-7	TGCAGTGCTGAAACTCCGGGACTAGCGGGATTAGGGCAGTACTTC	CSAETPGLAGLGQYF
TRBV20-1	-	-	TRBJ1-5	TGCAGTGCTAGAGATCCCCGGACAGTTACTTTGGATCCCCAGCATTTT	CSARDPRTVTLDPQHF
TRBV11-2	few	-	TRBJ1-2	TGTGCCAGCAGCTTAGGGGGGCAGGGTTGGACCTATGGCTACACCTTC	CASSLGGQGWTYGYTF
TRBV5-4	-	-	TRBJ2-7	TGTGCCAGCAGCTCAGACAGGTTTCCCTACGAGCAGTACTTC	CASSSDRFPYEQYF
TRBV7-9	once	-	TRBJ2-1	TGTGCCAGCAGCTGGCGGGACAGCTCCTACAATGAGCAGTTCTTC	CASSWRDSSYNEQFF
TRBV7-2	few	TRBD2	TRBJ2-3	TGTGCCAGCAGGTCTAGCGGGGTAACGATCACAGATACGCAGTATTTT	CASRSSGVTITDTQYF
TRBV29-1	-	-	TRBJ2-7	TGCAGCGTCGATGGCTCGGAGGGGACTTCTTACGAGCAGTACTTC	CSVDGSEGTSYEQYF
TRBV27	-	-	TRBJ2-7	TGTGCCAGCAGTTTATCGATCGAGGCCGAGCAGTACTTC	CASSLSIEAEQYF
TRBV6-5	-	-	TRBJ2-2	TGTGCCAGCAGGGTAACGAACACCGGGGAGCTGTTTTTT	CASRVTNTGELFF
TRBV20-1	-	-	TRBJ2-1	TGCAGTGCTAGAGCAGAAAACCTTTACGAGCAGTTCTTC	CSARAENLYEQFF
TRBV30	-	-	TRBJ2-1	TGTGCCTGGAGTCCTACTGGGGGCAATGAGCAGTTCTTC	CAWSPTGGNEQFF
TRBV20-1	-	-	TRBJ2-5	TGCAGTGCTAGAGATAGGGGGGTGACCCAGTACTTC	CSARDRGVTQYF
TRBV7-2	-	-	TRBJ2-5	TGTGCCAGCAGCTTAGACGGGCAGGCCCTGGAGGTGGCCCAGTACTTC	CASSLDGQALEVAQYF
TRBV9	-	-	TRBJ2-3	TGTGCCAGCAGCTCCGACCGGACTGGTCCCACAGATACGCAGTATTTT	CASSSDRTGPTDTQYF
TRBV20-1	many	-	TRBJ1-1	TGCAGTGCTAGATACGGACAGACAATGAACACTGAAGCTTTCTTT	CSARYGQTMNTEAFF
TRBV27	-	TRBD2	TRBJ2-3	TGTGCCAGCAGTCCTCTGACTAGCGGGAGACCAGATACGCAGTATTTT	CASSPLTSGRPDTQYF
TRBV19	-	-	TRBJ2-1	TGTGCCAGTAGTATCGAAGGGTTCTCCTACAATGAGCAGTTCTTC	CASSIEGFSYNEQFF